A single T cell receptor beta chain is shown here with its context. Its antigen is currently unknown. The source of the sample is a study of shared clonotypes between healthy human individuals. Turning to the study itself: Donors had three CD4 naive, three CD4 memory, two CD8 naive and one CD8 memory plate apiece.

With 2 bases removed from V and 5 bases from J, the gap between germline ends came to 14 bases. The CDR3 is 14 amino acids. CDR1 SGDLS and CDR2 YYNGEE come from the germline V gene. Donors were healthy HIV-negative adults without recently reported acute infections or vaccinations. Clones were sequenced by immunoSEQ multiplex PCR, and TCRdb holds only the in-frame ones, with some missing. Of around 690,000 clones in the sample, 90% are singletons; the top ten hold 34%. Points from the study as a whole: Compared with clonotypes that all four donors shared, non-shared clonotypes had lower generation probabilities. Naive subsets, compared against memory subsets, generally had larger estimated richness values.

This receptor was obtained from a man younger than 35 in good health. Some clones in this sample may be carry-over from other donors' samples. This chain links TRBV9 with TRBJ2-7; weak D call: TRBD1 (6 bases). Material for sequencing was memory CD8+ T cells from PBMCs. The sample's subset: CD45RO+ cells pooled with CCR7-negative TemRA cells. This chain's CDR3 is CASSVTWGRNEQYF. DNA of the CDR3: TGTGCCAGCAGCGTGACATGGGGGCGGAACGAGCAGTACTTC.